A single sample is the source of the 11 T cell receptor beta chains below, sequenced in a study of T cell repertoires in aging, cancer and after chemotherapy. Multiplex touch-down PCR with TRB-A/B primers amplified rearranged V-D-J TRB sequences. TCRdb ran MiXCR on the multiplex PCR reads and lists one entry per CDR3 protein. The sample holds 2,000 or so distinct CDR3 sequences, roughly 21% seen once. Peripheral blood genomic DNA, not sorted cells or RNA, was the template. Source material: blood. All receptors derive from a human donor with a solid tumor.

This clonotype is deemed medium-sized (0.01 to 0.1%). The chain is built from TRBV10-3 and TRBJ1-2, with D unresolved. Trimming removed 0 bases from V and 0 bases from J, with 11 bases in between. CDR3 length: 16 amino acids. Germline lookup yields CDR1 ENHRY and CDR2 SYGVKD. This chain's CDR3 is CAISESPAASNYGYTF. The CDR3, as DNA: TGTGCCATCAGTGAGTCCCCAGCTGCCTCTAACTATGGCTACACCTTC.

This clonotype counts as large. The chain links TRBV15 to TRBJ2-3, with D unresolved. Germline values: CDR1 LNHNV, CDR2 YYDKDF (reference sequence). V gave up 4 bases and J gave up 4 bases, with 18 bases separating them. CDR3 size: 16 residues. DNA for the CDR3: TGTGCCACCAGCACTGCCAGTCCCATCGGCGCAGATACGCAGTATTTT. Its translation: CATSTASPIGADTQYF.

The chain couples TRBV7-9 to TRBJ2-3; TRBD2 aligns across 8 bases. CDR3 length: 18 residues. The junction had 11 bases not matched to a gene; V was cut back by 3 bases and J by 0 bases. The germline V gene has CDR1 SEHNR and CDR2 FQNEAQ (reference sequence). Written as DNA, the CDR3 is TGTGCCAGCAGCTTCATAGCGGGGCCGCGTCGGAGCACAGATACGCAGTATTTT. Translated, it gives CASSFIAGPRRSTDTQYF.

By its share, this clonotype is large (0.1 to 1%). This chain links TRBV6-6 with TRBJ2-2, with no clear D. Trimming shortened V by 6 bases and J by 8 bases, and 7 bases separated the two germline ends. This CDR3 spans 11 amino acids. Germline lookup yields CDR1 MNHNY and CDR2 SVGAGI (reference sequence). This CDR3 reads CASRKIGELFF. The CDR3 nucleotides are TGTGCCAGCAGAAAAATTGGGGAGCTGTTTTTT.

The sample holds a few counts of this clonotype. This rearrangement joins TRBV7-3 to TRBJ2-1; tentative D call: TRBD2 (7 bases). The germline V gene encodes CDR1 SGHTA and CDR2 FQGTGA. V was trimmed by 5 bases and J by 9 bases, leaving 17 bases between them. This CDR3 spans 14 amino acids. The CDR3 reads CASSELGGRVEQFF. CDR3 sequence (DNA): TGTGCCAGCAGCGAACTGGGGGGGCGCGTTGAGCAGTTCTTC.

In its sample, this clonotype is medium-sized. This chain connects TRBV20-1 to TRBJ2-5, with D possibly TRBD2 on 5 matching bases. The V end lost 5 bases, the J end lost 5 bases, and 15 bases lay between the germline ends. Germline V CDR1 and CDR2: DFQATT, SNEGSKA (reference sequence). The CDR3 extends over 13 amino acids. The CDR3 here is CSAQRAPGETQYF. Written as DNA, the CDR3 is TGCAGTGCTCAGCGCGCACCGGGGGAGACCCAGTACTTC.

By share, this clonotype counts as medium-sized. The chain uses TRBV14 and TRBJ2-1; D is unresolved. V was pared by 4 bases and J by 10 bases, with 14 bases between. The CDR3 spans 13 residues. CDR1 is SGHDN and CDR2 is FVKESK in the germline V gene. The CDR3 spells CASSPHLGGEQFF. As DNA, the CDR3 is TGTGCCAGCAGCCCCCACCTGGGCGGAGAGCAGTTCTTC.

This clonotype is labeled as medium-sized (0.01 to 0.1%). This chain uses TRBV6-4 with TRBJ1-5; TRBD1 matches 7 bases. This CDR3 is built from 20 residues. The germline gives CDR1 MRHNA, CDR2 SNTAGT. The junction had 22 bases not matched to a gene; V was cut back by 4 bases and J by 4 bases. DNA for the CDR3: TGTGCCAGCAGTGGCTCCCGGGGACAGAGAACTTGGAGTTTAAATCAGCCCCAGCATTTT. It translates to CASSGSRGQRTWSLNQPQHF.

By its share, this clonotype is medium-sized. The chain uses TRBV20-1 and TRBJ1-6; D gene ambiguous. Trimming removed 2 bases at V and 6 bases at J, with 17 bases between. The CDR3 is 16 residues long. Germline V CDR1 and CDR2: DFQATT, SNEGSKA (reference sequence). As DNA, the CDR3 is TGCAGTGCTAGACCCAATCGGTCAGGCCGTAATTCACCCCTCCACTTT. This sequence encodes CSARPNRSGRNSPLHF.

The CDR3 coding sequence is TGTGCCAGCAGCGACCGCGAGCGGGCCACAGATACGCAGTATTTT. Translation gives CASSDRERATDTQYF. V and J are TRBV7-2 and TRBJ2-3; D is possibly TRBD2 (6 bases). This CDR3 is 15 amino acids long. The V end was cut by 5 bases, the J end by 2 bases, with 14 bases between. Germline loops: CDR1 SGHTA, CDR2 FQGNSA.

V usage is TRBV2 and J usage is TRBJ1-5; D gene unclear. Germline V gives CDR1 SNHLY, CDR2 FYNNEI. The CDR3 consists of 14 residues. Between the trimmed V and J ends, which lost 2 bases and 5 bases, there was a span of 10 bases. The chain's CDR3 is CASSERAEDQPQHF. The CDR3 DNA sequence: TGTGCCAGCAGTGAACGGGCAGAGGATCAGCCCCAGCATTTT.